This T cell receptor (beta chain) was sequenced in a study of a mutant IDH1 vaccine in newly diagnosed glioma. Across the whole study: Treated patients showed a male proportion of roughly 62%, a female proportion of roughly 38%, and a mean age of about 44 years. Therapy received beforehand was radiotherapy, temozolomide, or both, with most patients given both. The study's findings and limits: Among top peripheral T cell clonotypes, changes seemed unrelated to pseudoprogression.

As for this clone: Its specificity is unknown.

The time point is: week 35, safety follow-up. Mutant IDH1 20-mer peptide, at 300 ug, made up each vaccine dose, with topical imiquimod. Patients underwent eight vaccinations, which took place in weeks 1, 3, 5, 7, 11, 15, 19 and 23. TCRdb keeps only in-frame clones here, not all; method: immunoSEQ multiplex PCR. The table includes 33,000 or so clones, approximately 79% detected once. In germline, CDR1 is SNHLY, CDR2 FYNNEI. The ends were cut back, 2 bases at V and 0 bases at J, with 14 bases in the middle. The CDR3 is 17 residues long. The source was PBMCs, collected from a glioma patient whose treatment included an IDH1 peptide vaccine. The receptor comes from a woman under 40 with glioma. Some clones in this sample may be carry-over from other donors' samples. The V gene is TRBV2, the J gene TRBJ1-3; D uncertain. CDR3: CASSEWTVSRSGNTIYF. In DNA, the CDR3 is TGTGCCAGCAGTGAATGGACGGTGTCTCGCTCTGGAAACACCATATATTTT. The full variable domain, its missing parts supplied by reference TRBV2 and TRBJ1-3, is EPEVTQTPSHQVTQMGQEVILRCVPISNHLYFYWYRQILGQKVEFLVSFYNNEISEKSEIFDDQFSVERPDGSNFTLKIRSTKLEDSAMYFCASSEWTVSRSGNTIYFGEGSWLTVV.